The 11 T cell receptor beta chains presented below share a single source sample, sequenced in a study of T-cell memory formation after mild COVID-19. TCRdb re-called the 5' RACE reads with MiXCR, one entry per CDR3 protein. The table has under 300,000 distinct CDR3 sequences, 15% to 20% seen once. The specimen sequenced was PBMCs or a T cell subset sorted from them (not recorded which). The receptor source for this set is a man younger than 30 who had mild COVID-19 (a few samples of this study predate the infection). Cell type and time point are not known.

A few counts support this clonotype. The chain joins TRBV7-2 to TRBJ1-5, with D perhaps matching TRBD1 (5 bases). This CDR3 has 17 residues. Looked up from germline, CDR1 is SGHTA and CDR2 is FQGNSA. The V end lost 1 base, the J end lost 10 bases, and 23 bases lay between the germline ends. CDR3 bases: TGTGCCAGCAGCTTAGATGCGACAGTAACGGGCCGTGAACCCCAGCATTTT. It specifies CASSLDATVTGREPQHF. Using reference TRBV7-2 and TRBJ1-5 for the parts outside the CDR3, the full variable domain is GAGVSQSPSNKVTEKGKDVELRCDPISGHTALYWYRQSLGQGLEFLIYFQGNSAPDKSGLPSDRFSAERTGGSVSTLTIQRTQQEDSAVYLCASSLDATVTGREPQHFGDGTRLSIL.

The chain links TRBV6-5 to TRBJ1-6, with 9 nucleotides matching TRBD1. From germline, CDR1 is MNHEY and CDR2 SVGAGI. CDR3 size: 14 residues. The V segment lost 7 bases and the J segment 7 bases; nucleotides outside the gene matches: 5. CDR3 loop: CASKPTGGNSPLHF. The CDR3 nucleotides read TGTGCCAGCAAACCGACAGGGGGGAATTCACCCCTCCACTTT.

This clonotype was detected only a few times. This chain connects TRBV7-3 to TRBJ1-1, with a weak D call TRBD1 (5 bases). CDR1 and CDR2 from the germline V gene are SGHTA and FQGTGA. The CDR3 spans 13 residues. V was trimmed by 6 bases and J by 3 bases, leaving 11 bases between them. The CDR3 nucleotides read TGTGCCAGCAGTTCCATGGGGGACACTGAAGCTTTCTTT. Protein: CASSSMGDTEAFF. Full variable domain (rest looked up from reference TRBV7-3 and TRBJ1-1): GAGVSQTPSNKVTEKGKYVELRCDPISGHTALYWYRQSLGQGPEFLIYFQGTGAADDSGLPNDRFFAVRPEGSVSTLKIQRTERGDSAVYLCASSSMGDTEAFFGQGTRLTVV.

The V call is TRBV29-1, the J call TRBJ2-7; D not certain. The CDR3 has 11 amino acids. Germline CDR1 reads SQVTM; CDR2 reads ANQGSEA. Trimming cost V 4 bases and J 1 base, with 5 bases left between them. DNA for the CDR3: TGCAGCGTTGCCTATTCCTACGAGCAGTACTTC. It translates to CSVAYSYEQYF.

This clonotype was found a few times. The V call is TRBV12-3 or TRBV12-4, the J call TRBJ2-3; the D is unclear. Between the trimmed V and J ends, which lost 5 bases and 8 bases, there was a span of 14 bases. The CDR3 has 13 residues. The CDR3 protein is CASSLHRRPTQYF. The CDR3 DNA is TGTGCCAGCAGTCTCCACCGCCGGCCTACGCAGTATTTT.

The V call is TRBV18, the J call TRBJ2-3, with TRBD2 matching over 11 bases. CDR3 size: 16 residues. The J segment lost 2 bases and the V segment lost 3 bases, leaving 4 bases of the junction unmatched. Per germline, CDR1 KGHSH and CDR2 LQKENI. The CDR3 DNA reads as TGTGCCAGCTCACCTAGACTAGCGGGGAACACAGATACGCAGTATTTT. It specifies CASSPRLAGNTDTQYF. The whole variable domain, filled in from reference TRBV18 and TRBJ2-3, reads NAGVMQNPRHLVRRRGQEARLRCSPMKGHSHVYWYRQLPEEGLKFMVYLQKENIIDESGMPKERFSAEFPKEGPSILRIQQVVRGDSAAYFCASSPRLAGNTDTQYFGPGTRLTVL.

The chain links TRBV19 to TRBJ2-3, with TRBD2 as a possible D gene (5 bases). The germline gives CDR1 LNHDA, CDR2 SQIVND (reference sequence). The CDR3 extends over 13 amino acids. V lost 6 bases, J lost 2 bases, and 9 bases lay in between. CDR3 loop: CASRLGLTDTQYF. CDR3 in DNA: TGTGCCAGTAGGCTAGGACTCACAGATACGCAGTATTTT. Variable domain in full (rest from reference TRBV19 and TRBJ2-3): DGGITQSPKYLFRKEGQNVTLSCEQNLNHDAMYWYRQDPGQGLRLIYYSQIVNDFQKGDIAEGYSVSREKKESFPLTVTSAQKNPTAFYLCASRLGLTDTQYFGPGTRLTVL.

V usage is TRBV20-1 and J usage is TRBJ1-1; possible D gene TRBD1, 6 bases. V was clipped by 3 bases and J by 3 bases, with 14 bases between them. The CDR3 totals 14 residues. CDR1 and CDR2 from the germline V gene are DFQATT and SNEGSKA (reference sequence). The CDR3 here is CSARFSGVDTEAFF. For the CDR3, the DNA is TGCAGTGCTAGGTTCTCAGGGGTGGACACTGAAGCTTTCTTT.

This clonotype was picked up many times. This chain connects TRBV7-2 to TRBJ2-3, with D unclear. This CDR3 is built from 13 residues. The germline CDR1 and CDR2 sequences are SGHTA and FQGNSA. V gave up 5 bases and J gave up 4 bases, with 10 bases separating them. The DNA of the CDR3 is TGTGCCAGCAGCCCACCGGGCTCAGATACGCAGTATTTT. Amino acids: CASSPPGSDTQYF. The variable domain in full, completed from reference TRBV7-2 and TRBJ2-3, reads GAGVSQSPSNKVTEKGKDVELRCDPISGHTALYWYRQSLGQGLEFLIYFQGNSAPDKSGLPSDRFSAERTGGSVSTLTIQRTQQEDSAVYLCASSPPGSDTQYFGPGTRLTVL.

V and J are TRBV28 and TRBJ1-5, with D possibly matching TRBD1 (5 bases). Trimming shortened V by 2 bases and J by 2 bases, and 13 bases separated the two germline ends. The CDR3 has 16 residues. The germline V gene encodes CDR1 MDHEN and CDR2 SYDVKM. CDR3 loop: CASSLPRVGGNQPQHF. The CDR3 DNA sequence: TGTGCCAGCAGTTTACCCAGGGTGGGAGGCAATCAGCCCCAGCATTTT.

The CDR3 DNA is TGCAGCGTTGATTTGGCTAGTACTAACTATGGCTACACCTTC. This translates into CSVDLASTNYGYTF. The rearrangement links TRBV29-1 to TRBJ1-2; the D is unclear. V was cut by 3 bases and J by 0 bases, with 11 bases left in between. The CDR3 is 14 amino acids. Germline values: CDR1 SQVTM, CDR2 ANQGSEA.